This entry is about one TCR beta chain. The antigen this receptor binds is unknown. Per-base quality was not reported, and no clone a single base away is much larger than it. Measured from the cysteine to the phenylalanine, the CDR3 is 18 residues long. Only the CDR3 region is kept as DNA, spanning 54 bases read in frame from base 1. V is reduced by 6 bases and J by 5 bases, leaving a spacing of 25 bases between them. These data belong to a study of blood T cells in healthy people across ages (dated by TCRdb to about 2015). Describing the broader study: In model experiments, template switching captured roughly one uniquely barcoded TCR beta cDNA molecule for every two T cells. Four age groups were formed from the donors: young (average around 15 years), middle-aged (around 39), aged (under 70) and long-lived (82). The study measured age-related changes in TCR beta repertoire diversity using deep sequencing normalized with unique cDNA molecular identifiers. To avoid experimental bias, donors of different ages were distributed randomly across sequencing lanes. The study analyzed two additional independent replicas of 1 million unique cDNA reads from the same blood draw for two donors, one aged 18 to 29 and one aged 80 or older.

The library was produced with 5' RACE. This sample was sequenced with an Illumina HiSeq 2500. A second 7 to 11 cycle PCR used a sample-barcoded 5' primer and a J-beta primer mix. Each TCR beta cDNA molecule received a unique molecular identifier from a template-switch 5' adaptor carrying 12 random nucleotides. Each sample yielded at least 2.5 million CDR3-containing paired-end reads. First-strand cDNA was synthesized from all RNA with the Mint cDNA synthesis kit, primed by a TRBC-specific oligonucleotide. After uracil-DNA glycosylase treatment, a first 18-cycle PCR used universal primers M1SS and BC2_uni_R on all cDNA. As for how the authors treated the data: Normalization of each sample was performed by random selection of 1 million high-quality reads, each carrying a distinct molecular identifier. Reads with shared molecular identifiers were discarded instead of being binned into consensus sequences. MiTCR, run with a Q25 quality threshold and the strictest error-elimination algorithm, handled CDR3 identification, clonotype clustering and error correction. A nonparametric unseen species model with Euler transformation was used to estimate a lower bound on total TCR beta diversity. TCRdb reprocessing: public reads trimmed at Q25 with fastp, clones called with MiXCR, in-frame beta chains kept. All rows with the same CDR3 protein become a single entry with the most common DNA and genes. These V and J calls are TCRdb output, not the study's own analysis. The sample has about 810,000 distinct CDR3 sequences on record, under 40% of them singletons. The ten largest clones capture roughly 13% of the sample.

The 39 donors, aged roughly 6 to 95 years, were systemically healthy Caucasian individuals from Russia. Ten milliliters of peripheral blood were drawn from each donor into EDTA-treated Vacutainer tubes. Ficoll-Paque density-gradient centrifugation was used to isolate PBMCs, with at least 6 million obtained per sample. Trizol reagent was used to extract total RNA from the PBMCs, yielding at least 5.5 micrograms per sample. For every donor, an aliquot of PBMCs went through flow cytometry to measure the percentages of naive CD45RAhigh/CD27high T cells. Broader findings and caveats from the paper: Observed TCR beta diversity per million T cells fell roughly linearly with age, and a significant reduction was already apparent by age roughly 40. Total diversity estimates from one million sequenced T cells were considered lower bounds and underestimates. Since profiling was done on bulk unsorted PBMCs, naive and antigen-experienced compartments could not be conclusively compared. There was a strong correlation between observed TCR beta diversity and the percentage of naive T cells measured by flow cytometry. Compared with the aged group, the long-lived group had more naive CD4+ T cells, fewer expanded clones and increased TCR diversity, suggesting age selection. Donor CMV infection status was unknown, potentially confounding age-related changes in expanded clonotypes.

The sequenced sample consisted of blood. This TCR was sampled from a young man in good health. This chain joins TRBV12-3 or TRBV12-4 to TRBJ2-2; a tentative D call is TRBD2 (5 bases match). At the DNA level, the sequence is TGTGCCAGCAGCCTAAAGGGTTGGGGAGTTTTAGGTACCGGGGAGCTGTTTTTT. Translated, this gives CASSLKGWGVLGTGELFF.